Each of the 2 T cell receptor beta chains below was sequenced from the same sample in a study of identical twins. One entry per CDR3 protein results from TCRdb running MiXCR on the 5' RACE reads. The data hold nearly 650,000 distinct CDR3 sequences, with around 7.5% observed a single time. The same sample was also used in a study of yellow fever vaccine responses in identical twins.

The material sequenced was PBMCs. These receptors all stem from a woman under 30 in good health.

The CDR3 DNA follows: TGTGCCAGTAGTATTGGAACAGGGGGCAAAGATACGCAGTATTTT. It codes for CASSIGTGGKDTQYF. The gene calls are TRBV19 and TRBJ2-3; 9 nucleotides match TRBD1. Germline V CDR1 and CDR2: LNHDA, SQIVND (reference sequence). The CDR3 sequence is 15 residues long. V lost 3 bases to trimming and J lost 5 bases; unmatched junction nucleotides: 6.

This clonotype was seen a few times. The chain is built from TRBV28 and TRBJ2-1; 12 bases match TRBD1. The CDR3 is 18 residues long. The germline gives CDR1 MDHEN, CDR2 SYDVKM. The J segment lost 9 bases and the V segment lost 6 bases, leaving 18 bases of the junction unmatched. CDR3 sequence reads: CASSTTGTGGAWHAEQFF. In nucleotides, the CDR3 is TGTGCCAGCAGCACCACCGGGACAGGGGGCGCATGGCATGCTGAGCAGTTCTTC. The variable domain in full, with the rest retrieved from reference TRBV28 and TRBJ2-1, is DVKVTQSSRYLVKRTGEKVFLECVQDMDHENMFWYRQDPGLGLRLIYFSYDVKMKEKGDIPEGYSVSREKKERFSLILESASTNQTSMYLCASSTTGTGGAWHAEQFFGPGTRLTVL.